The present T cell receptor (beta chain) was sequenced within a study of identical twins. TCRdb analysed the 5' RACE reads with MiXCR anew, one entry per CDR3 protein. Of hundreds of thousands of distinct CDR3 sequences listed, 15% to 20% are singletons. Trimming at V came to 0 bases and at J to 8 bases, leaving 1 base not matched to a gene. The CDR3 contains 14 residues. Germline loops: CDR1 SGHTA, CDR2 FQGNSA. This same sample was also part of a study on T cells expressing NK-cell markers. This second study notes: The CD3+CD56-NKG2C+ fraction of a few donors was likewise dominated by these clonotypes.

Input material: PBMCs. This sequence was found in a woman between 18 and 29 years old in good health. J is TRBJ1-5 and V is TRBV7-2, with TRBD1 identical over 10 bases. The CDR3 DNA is TGTGCCAGCAGCTTAGCGGACAGGGGGGAGCCCCAGCATTTT. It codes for CASSLADRGEPQHF.